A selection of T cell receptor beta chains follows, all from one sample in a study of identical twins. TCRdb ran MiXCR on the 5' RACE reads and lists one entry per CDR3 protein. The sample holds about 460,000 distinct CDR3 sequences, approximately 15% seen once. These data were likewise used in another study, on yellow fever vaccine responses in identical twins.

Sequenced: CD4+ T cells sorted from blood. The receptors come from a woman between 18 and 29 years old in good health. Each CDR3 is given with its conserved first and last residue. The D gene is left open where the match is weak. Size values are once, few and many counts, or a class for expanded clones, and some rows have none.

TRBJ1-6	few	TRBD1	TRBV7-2	TGTGCCAGCAGCTTAGGTGTCCCCAGGGGGAGTTTTAATTCACCCCTCCACTTT	CASSLGVPRGSFNSPLHF
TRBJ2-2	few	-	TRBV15	TGTGCCACCAGCAGAAAAGTACAGGGCTCCGGGGAGCTGTTTTTT	CATSRKVQGSGELFF
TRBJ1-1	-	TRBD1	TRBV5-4	TGTGCCAGCAGCATAAACAGGGGAATGAACACTGAAGCTTTCTTT	CASSINRGMNTEAFF
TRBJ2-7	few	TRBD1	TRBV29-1	TGCAGCGTTGGGACAGGATTTGGGTACTACGAGCAGTACTTC	CSVGTGFGYYEQYF
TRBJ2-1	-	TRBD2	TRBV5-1	TGCGCCAGCAGCCCCCTCCTAGCGGGGGAGGGCAATGAGCAGTTCTTC	CASSPLLAGEGNEQFF
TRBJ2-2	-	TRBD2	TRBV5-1	TGCGCCAGCAGCCAAGGGACTAGTGGGACCGGGGAGCTGTTTTTT	CASSQGTSGTGELFF
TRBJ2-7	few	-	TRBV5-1	TGCGCCAGCAGCCAAAGCGGGCCCCCAAGCTACGAGCAGTACTTC	CASSQSGPPSYEQYF
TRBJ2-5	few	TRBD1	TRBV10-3	TGTGCCATCAGTGGGACAGGGGCCGGAGAACAAGAGACCCAGTACTTC	CAISGTGAGEQETQYF
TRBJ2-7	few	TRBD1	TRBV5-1	TGCGCCAGCAACCCGACAGGGGCAAACTACGAGCAGTACTTC	CASNPTGANYEQYF
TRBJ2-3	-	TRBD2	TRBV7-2	TGTGCCAGCAGCCCGAGGCGGAGCGGGATAGGGGATACGCAGTATTTT	CASSPRRSGIGDTQYF
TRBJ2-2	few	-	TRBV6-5	TGTGCCAGCAGTAACGGGGTAAACACCGGGGAGCTGTTTTTT	CASSNGVNTGELFF
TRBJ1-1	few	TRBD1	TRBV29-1	TGCAGCGTTTTTGACAGGGCGGCTGAAGCTTTCTTT	CSVFDRAAEAFF
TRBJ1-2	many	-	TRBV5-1	TGCGCCAGCAGCTTGGATCTATTCGGGACACAGTCCAAAGTGGGAGGCTACACCTTC	CASSLDLFGTQSKVGGYTF
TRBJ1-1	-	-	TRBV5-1	TGCGCCAGCAGCAGCGCAGAGAACACTGAAGCTTTCTTT	CASSSAENTEAFF
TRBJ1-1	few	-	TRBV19	TGTGCCAGTAGTATAAGGACCATGCAGGGGCGGTCCACTGAAGCTTTCTTT	CASSIRTMQGRSTEAFF
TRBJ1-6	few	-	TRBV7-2	TGTGCCAGCAGCTTATGGCAGGGGAATTCACCCCTCCACTTT	CASSLWQGNSPLHF
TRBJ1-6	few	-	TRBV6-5	TGTGCCAGCAGTTACGACGGGTTAATTAATTCACCCCTCCACTTT	CASSYDGLINSPLHF
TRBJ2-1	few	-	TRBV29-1	TGCAGCCTTTCGACTAGCTCCTACAATGAGCAGTTCTTC	CSLSTSSYNEQFF
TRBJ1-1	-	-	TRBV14	TGTGCCAGCAGCCTACAATGGGGGAACACTGAAGCTTTCTTT	CASSLQWGNTEAFF
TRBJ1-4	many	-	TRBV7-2	TGTGCCAGCAGCTTAGAAGGGACAACTAATGAAAAACTGTTTTTT	CASSLEGTTNEKLFF
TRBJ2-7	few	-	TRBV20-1	TGCAGTGCTAGACCGGGCTACGAGCAGTACTTC	CSARPGYEQYF
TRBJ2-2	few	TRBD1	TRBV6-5	TGTGCCAGCAGTTTGGGGACAGGGGGTAACACCGGGGAGCTGTTTTTT	CASSLGTGGNTGELFF
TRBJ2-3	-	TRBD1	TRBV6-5	TGTGCCAGCAGTTACTCGACTGGACAGGGGGCGCGGGATACGCAGTATTTT	CASSYSTGQGARDTQYF
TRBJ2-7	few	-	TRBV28	TGTGCCAGCAGTTTGGGCGGGATGCCAACCTACGAGCAGTACTTC	CASSLGGMPTYEQYF
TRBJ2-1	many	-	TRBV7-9	TGTGCCAGCAGCGGGGGGAATGAGCAGTTCTTC	CASSGGNEQFF
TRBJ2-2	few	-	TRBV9	TGTGCCAGCAGCGGAGGAGTAGGGTTTCTTGCCGGGGAGCTGTTTTTT	CASSGGVGFLAGELFF
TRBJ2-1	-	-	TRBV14	TGTGCCAGCAGCCAAGGAAGGCTGTCGAATTCCTACAATGAGCAGTTCTTC	CASSQGRLSNSYNEQFF
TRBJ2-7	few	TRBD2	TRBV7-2	TGTGCCAGCAGCTTAGCGATTTCGGGAGGCGAGCAGTACTTC	CASSLAISGGEQYF
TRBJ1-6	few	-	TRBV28	TGTGCCAGCAGTTTAACGCCCTATAATTCACCCCTCCACTTT	CASSLTPYNSPLHF
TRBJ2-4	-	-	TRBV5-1	TGCGCCAGCAGCTGGGGGGTAGGGGCTTCCAAAAACATTCAGTACTTC	CASSWGVGASKNIQYF
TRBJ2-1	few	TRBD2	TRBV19	TGTGCCAGTAGTTCCTCCCGGACTAGCGGGAAGGTTGAGCAGTTCTTC	CASSSSRTSGKVEQFF
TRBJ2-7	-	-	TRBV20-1	TGCAGTGCTAGACCAGCACTTGCCTACGAGCAGTACTTC	CSARPALAYEQYF
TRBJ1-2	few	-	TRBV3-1	TGTGCCAGCACACAGGACGGCTTGGGAGGCTACACCTTC	CASTQDGLGGYTF
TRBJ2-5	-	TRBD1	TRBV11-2	TGTGCCAGCAGCTCCGGGACAGGACTAGAGACCCAGTACTTC	CASSSGTGLETQYF
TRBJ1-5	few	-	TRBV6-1	TGTGCCAGCGGAACAGTTGGGGATAGCAATCAGCCCCAGCATTTT	CASGTVGDSNQPQHF
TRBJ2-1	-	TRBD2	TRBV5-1	TGCGCCAGCAGCTTGTTAGGGACTAGCGGCAATGAGCAGTTCTTC	CASSLLGTSGNEQFF
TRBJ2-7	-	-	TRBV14	TGTGCCAGCAGCCAAATACGCCTCAACCCAGGGGAGCAGTACTTC	CASSQIRLNPGEQYF
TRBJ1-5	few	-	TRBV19	TGTGCCTCGACCCGACCCGGGGGCAATCAGCCCCAGCATTTT	CASTRPGGNQPQHF
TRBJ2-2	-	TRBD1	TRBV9	TGTGCCAGCAGCACCCGAGGGGACAGGAAGGCCGGGGAGCTGTTTTTT	CASSTRGDRKAGELFF
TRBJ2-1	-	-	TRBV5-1	TGCGCCAGCAGCTTGTTGTTACACTCCCCTTCCTACAATGAGCAGTTCTTC	CASSLLLHSPSYNEQFF
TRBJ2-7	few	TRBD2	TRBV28	TGTGCCAGCAGTTTGACCCCCGGGACTAGCAGATACGAGCAGTACTTC	CASSLTPGTSRYEQYF
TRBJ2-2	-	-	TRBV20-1	TGCAGTGCTAGAGATGCGGACAGATCGAACACCGGGGAGCTGTTTTTT	CSARDADRSNTGELFF
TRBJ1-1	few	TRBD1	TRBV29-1	TGCAGCGTCAGGGGGAAGCTGAACACTGAAGCTTTCTTT	CSVRGKLNTEAFF
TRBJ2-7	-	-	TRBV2	TGTGCCAGCATGGTATTCGGTGTAGACGAGCAGTACTTC	CASMVFGVDEQYF
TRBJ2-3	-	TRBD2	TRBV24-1	TGTGCCACTGCAGTTGCGGGGGGGCTGACAGATACGCAGTATTTT	CATAVAGGLTDTQYF
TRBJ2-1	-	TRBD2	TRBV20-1	TGCAGTGCTAGAGACCTAACCGGGACTAGCGGAACCTACAATGAGCAGTTCTTC	CSARDLTGTSGTYNEQFF
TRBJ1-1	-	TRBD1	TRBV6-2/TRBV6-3	TGTGCCAGCAGTTCGCCAGGGGGCACTGAAGCTTTCTTT	CASSSPGGTEAFF
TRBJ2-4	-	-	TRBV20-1	TGCAGTGCTGAGAGTTCCAGGCTAGCCAAAAACATTCAGTACTTC	CSAESSRLAKNIQYF